What follows is one T cell receptor beta chain and its context. Its antigen remains unknown. The data originate from a study of response to subunit inactivated influenza vaccine. Findings and limits, study-wide: T cells newly recruited by each seasonal influenza vaccination are few, the authors suggested.

TCRdb processed the RT-PCR reads anew with MiXCR; each CDR3 protein has one entry. The data contain some 160,000 distinct CDR3 sequences, roughly 10% of them singletons. J was trimmed by 2 bases and V by 4 bases; bases with no gene match: 5. Germline-derived CDR1 and CDR2 are LNHNV and YYDKDF (reference sequence). The CDR3 extends over 16 amino acids. Specimen: non-naive T cells sorted from PBMCs, collected about 40 days after vaccination. The TCR originated in a man in his forties or fifties who received an inactivated influenza vaccine. The rearrangement joins TRBV15 to TRBJ2-2; TRBD2 matches 9 bases. The CDR3 here is CATSKTLAGNTGELFF. DNA of the CDR3: TGTGCCACCAGCAAGACTCTAGCGGGAAACACCGGGGAGCTGTTTTTT.